The next 20 T cell receptor beta chains were all read from a single sample in a study of T cells in Graves' hyperthyroidism and ophthalmopathy. Amplification of TCR beta CDR3 regions was performed using RNA transcripts as template. The HTBI primer set drove a first-round RT-PCR of the TCR CDR3. MiXCR, run by TCRdb on the multiplex PCR reads, gives a single entry per CDR3 protein. The table shows about 600,000 distinct CDR3 sequences, with 12% to 15% occurring only once. The sequenced sample was blood. These receptors originate from a woman younger than 35 with Graves' ophthalmopathy.

The genes are TRBV12-3 or TRBV12-4 and TRBJ2-7, with TRBD2 identical over 7 bases. The V gene end was trimmed by 1 base and the J gene end by 0 bases; junction bases not matched to a gene: 6. The CDR3 is 16 residues long. The CDR3 DNA follows: TGTGCCAGCAGTTTAGTTTCGGGGGGAAGCTCCTACGAGCAGTACTTC. Residues: CASSLVSGGSSYEQYF.

CDR3: CASSLSGGHNEQFF. The CDR3 DNA follows: TGTGCCAGCAGCTTATCAGGGGGCCACAATGAGCAGTTCTTC. This chain links TRBV7-3 with TRBJ2-1; 8 nucleotides align to TRBD1. The CDR3 has 14 residues. The V and J ends lost 2 bases and 5 bases, in that order; junction bases with no gene match: 2. CDR1 is SGHTA and CDR2 is FQGTGA in the germline V gene.

This clonotype came up many times. The chain uses TRBV30 and TRBJ2-1, with D perhaps matching TRBD1 or TRBD2 (6 bases each). V lost 8 bases and J lost 7, with 21 bases in between. The CDR3 length is 14 residues. CDR1 and CDR2 from the germline V gene are GTSNPN and SVGIG (reference sequence). The CDR3 here is CALLWGLQGNEQFF. The DNA for the CDR3 is TGTGCCCTTCTCTGGGGACTCCAGGGGAATGAGCAGTTCTTC.

This clonotype was seen only a few times. The chain has TRBV19 and TRBJ2-3; 9 bases agree with TRBD2. The germline gives CDR1 LNHDA, CDR2 SQIVND (reference sequence). The V and J ends lost 7 bases and 7 bases, in that order; junction bases with no gene match: 12. This CDR3 is built from 15 residues. CDR3 protein: CASTDSGGPHYTQYF. The CDR3 DNA sequence: TGTGCCAGTACGGATAGCGGGGGCCCCCACTATACGCAGTATTTT.

The V gene is TRBV20-1, the J gene TRBJ2-5; 7 bases fit TRBD2. V lost 3 bases to trimming and J lost 2 bases; unmatched junction nucleotides: 12. Germline V CDR1 and CDR2: DFQATT, SNEGSKA (reference sequence). The CDR3 length is 16 residues. CDR3 sequence: CSASSASGVLQETQYF. The CDR3, as DNA: TGCAGTGCTAGTAGTGCCAGCGGGGTACTACAAGAGACCCAGTACTTC.

Notes on this clonotype: One end of the junction fails to match germline, which may point to a read error. V usage is TRBV7-3 and J usage is TRBJ2-2; perhaps D is TRBD1 or TRBD2 (5 bases each). Germline CDR1 reads SGHTA; CDR2 reads FQGTGA. The CDR3 totals 17 residues. The CDR3 DNA sequence: TGTGCCAGCAGTTTAAGGGTGGGACCCGGAAACACCGGGGAGCTGTTTTTT. Its protein product is CASSLRVGPGNTGELFF.

This clonotype was recorded many times. The rearrangement joins TRBV15 to TRBJ2-7; 7 bases fit TRBD1. Trimming removed 4 bases from V and 7 bases from J; junction bases left unmatched: 22. The CDR3 covers 18 residues. CDR1 LNHNV and CDR2 YYDKDF come from the germline V gene (reference sequence). CDR3 DNA: TGTGCCACCAGCACCCTCAAAGTCGGCGGGCAGGGGGTGGGGGAGCAGTACTTC. Its translation is CATSTLKVGGQGVGEQYF.

This chain joins TRBV11-2 and TRBJ1-2; possibly TRBD1 for D (5 bases). The CDR3 covers 16 residues. The ends were cut back, 0 bases at V and 4 bases at J, with 15 bases in the middle. In germline, CDR1 is SGHAT, CDR2 FQNNGV. The CDR3 is CASSLDGGVSAYGYTF. CDR3 bases: TGTGCCAGCAGCTTAGACGGGGGGGTGTCTGCCTATGGCTACACCTTC.

This clonotype was seen many times. V gene TRBV11-2 combines with J gene TRBJ2-1, with 7 bases aligning to TRBD2. Trimming removed 3 bases from V and 2 bases from J; junction bases left unmatched: 4. CDR3 length equals 15 residues. Germline V gene lookup returns CDR1 SGHAT and CDR2 FQNNGV. The DNA for the CDR3 is TGTGCCAGCAGCTTCTGGCGGGGGACCTACAATGAGCAGTTCTTC. Translation: CASSFWRGTYNEQFF. Full variable domain (outside the CDR3, taken from reference TRBV11-2 and TRBJ2-1): EAGVAQSPRYKIIEKRQSVAFWCNPISGHATLYWYQQILGQGPKLLIQFQNNGVVDDSQLPKDRFSAERLKGVDSTLKIQPAKLEDSAVYLCASSFWRGTYNEQFFGPGTRLTVL.

This clonotype was counted many times. This chain connects TRBV27 to TRBJ2-1; weak D call: TRBD2 (6 bases). Per the germline V gene, CDR1 is MNHEY and CDR2 is SMNVEV (reference sequence). The CDR3 consists of 13 residues. V was cut by 11 bases and J by 5 bases, with 16 bases left in between. The CDR3 region has the DNA TGTGCCCGAGGGTCGGGGGTGGACAATGAGCAGTTCTTC. It translates to CARGSGVDNEQFF.

This chain links TRBV9 with TRBJ1-2, with D tentatively TRBD1 (5 bases). The V end lost 4 bases, the J end lost 2 bases, and 18 bases lay between the germline ends. This CDR3 region has 16 residues. Germline V gene lookup returns CDR1 SGDLS and CDR2 YYNGEE. CDR3 sequence (DNA): TGTGCCAGCAGCCCGAGGGGTGAGGATTGGAACTATGGCTACACCTTC. Translation gives CASSPRGEDWNYGYTF. The variable domain in full, completed from reference TRBV9 and TRBJ1-2, reads DSGVTQTPKHLITATGQRVTLRCSPRSGDLSVYWYQQSLDQGLQFLIQYYNGEERAKGNILERFSAQQFPDLHSELNLSSLELGDSALYFCASSPRGEDWNYGYTFGSGTRLTVV.

The chain joins TRBV6-1 to TRBJ1-2; weak D call: TRBD1 (6 bases). Germline lookup yields CDR1 MNHNS and CDR2 SASEGT. CDR3 size: 14 residues. V lost 6 bases and J 2 bases, leaving 13 bases between the germline ends. CDR3 region: CASSRTAENYGYTF. The CDR3 DNA is TGTGCCAGCAGCAGGACAGCAGAAAACTATGGCTACACCTTC.

The rearrangement links TRBV7-8 to TRBJ2-7; unclear D gene. The CDR3 is 15 residues long. The V and J ends lost 7 bases and 0 bases respectively, with 16 bases between them. Germline-derived CDR1 and CDR2 are SGHVS and FQNEAQ. DNA for the CDR3: TGTGCCAGCACCCAACGAAGCGTGATCTCCTACGAGCAGTACTTC. This gives the protein CASTQRSVISYEQYF.

This rearrangement joins TRBV6-1 to TRBJ1-6; D remains unclear. The CDR3 is 13 residues long. The germline V and J ends were trimmed by 0 bases and 10 bases, with 7 bases remaining between them. Germline V CDR1 and CDR2: MNHNS, SASEGT. The CDR3 DNA reads TGTGCCAGCAGTGAAGCAGTTACCTCACCCCTCCACTTT. It translates to CASSEAVTSPLHF.

This clonotype was observed many times. J is TRBJ2-7 and V is TRBV20-1, with D possibly being TRBD1 (5 bases). CDR3 length: 12 residues. The V end was cut by 4 bases, the J end by 3 bases, with 10 bases between. Germline lookup yields CDR1 DFQATT and CDR2 SNEGSKA (reference sequence). In nucleotides, the CDR3 is TGCAGTGCTACCGGACATGGCTACGAGCAGTACTTC. It codes for CSATGHGYEQYF.

The J gene is TRBJ2-5, the V gene TRBV4-1; no clear D. This CDR3 has 14 residues. CDR1 is MGHRA, CDR2 YSYEKL, per germline. V lost 1 base and J 1 base, leaving 7 bases between the germline ends. The CDR3 coding sequence is TGCGCCAGCAGCCAAGTAGGGTCCCAAGAGACCCAGTACTTC. Amino acid sequence: CASSQVGSQETQYF.

This clonotype was observed many times. The chain carries TRBV4-1 and TRBJ2-1, with TRBD2 as a possible D gene (5 bases). Trimming shortened V by 3 bases and J by 0 bases, and 12 bases separated the two germline ends. The germline V gene encodes CDR1 MGHRA and CDR2 YSYEKL. The CDR3 totals 16 residues. CDR3 loop: CASSHPGLSSYNEQFF. Here the CDR3 DNA reads TGCGCCAGCAGCCATCCCGGACTCAGCTCCTACAATGAGCAGTTCTTC.

At least ten counts were recorded for this clonotype. The CDR3 spells CASSLAPSGRGWSYEQYF. The CDR3 DNA reads as TGTGCCAGCAGCTTAGCGCCTAGCGGTAGGGGCTGGTCCTACGAGCAGTACTTC. J is TRBJ2-7 and V is TRBV7-2; 7 nucleotides line up with TRBD2. This CDR3 is built from 18 residues. J gave up 1 base and V 0 bases, and 12 bases lay outside the gene matches. Germline assignment: CDR1 SGHTA and CDR2 FQGNSA.

Many counts were recorded for this clonotype. The chain has TRBV19 and TRBJ2-2; D is ambiguous. Germline-derived CDR1 and CDR2 are LNHDA and SQIVND (reference sequence). The CDR3 extends over 15 amino acids. V was cut by 7 bases and J by 1 base, with 13 bases left in between. The CDR3 here is CASKSGDRNTGELFF. CDR3 bases: TGTGCCAGTAAGTCAGGAGACCGGAACACCGGGGAGCTGTTTTTT.

This clonotype has at least ten counts. The chain couples TRBV20-1 to TRBJ2-1, with 9 positions matching TRBD1. In germline, CDR1 is DFQATT, CDR2 SNEGSKA (reference sequence). This CDR3 spans 17 amino acids. J lost 5 bases, V lost 3 bases, and 14 bases had no gene match. The CDR3 bases are TGCAGTGCTAGCACCCGGAGACGGGACAGGGCCGACAATGAGCAGTTCTTC. Its translation is CSASTRRRDRADNEQFF.